These T cell receptor beta chains were read from a single sample in a study of blood T cell repertoires in COVID-19. Clones were read by immunoSEQ multiplex PCR, and TCRdb kept only the in-frame ones, dropping some. The sample comprises around 240,000 clones, around 88% of which are singletons, and over 3% rests with the top ten. The sample comprised peripheral blood. The receptors here all came from a woman in her thirties who had recovered from COVID-19. The CDR3 runs from the conserved cysteine through the conserved F or W. D genes are given only for firm matches. Size tells how often a clone was seen (once, few, many) or the class of an expanded clone, and some rows leave it out.

TRBJ1-5 | many | TRBV6-4 | . | CASSESARDYSNQPQHF | TGTGCCAGCAGTGAGTCGGCCAGGGACTATAGCAATCAGCCCCAGCATTTT
TRBJ2-5 | . | TRBV11-2 | TRBD2 | CASSSSGGVQETQYF | TGTGCCAGCAGCTCTAGCGGGGGGGTCCAAGAGACCCAGTACTTC
TRBJ1-2 | . | TRBV19 | . | CASSIDLSGARGYTF | TGTGCCAGTAGTATAGATCTATCAGGGGCGCGTGGCTACACCTTC
TRBJ2-7 | . | TRBV4-2 | . | CASSQESSYEQYF | TGTGCCAGCAGCCAAGAATCCAGCTACGAGCAGTACTTC
TRBJ1-2 | . | TRBV3-1/TRBV3-2 | . | CASSHDSHANYGYTF | TGTGCCAGCAGCCATGACAGCCACGCTAACTATGGCTACACCTTC
TRBJ2-7 | few | TRBV5-6 | . | CASSFLQANEQYF | TGTGCCAGCAGCTTTCTCCAGGCGAACGAGCAGTACTTC
TRBJ2-5 | once | TRBV29-1 | TRBD1 | CSAPGQGGGAQYF | TGCAGCGCCCCAGGACAGGGGGGAGGTGCCCAGTACTTC
TRBJ1-6 | . | TRBV19 | TRBD1 | CASSSRQGLNSPLHF | TGTGCCAGTAGTTCTAGACAGGGGCTTAATTCACCCCTCCACTTT
TRBJ2-7 | . | TRBV2 | TRBD2 | CASRWTSGGRSYEQYF | TGTGCCAGCAGGTGGACTAGCGGGGGGCGCTCCTACGAGCAGTACTTC
TRBJ1-1 | . | TRBV7-9 | . | CASSIHRENTEAFF | TGTGCCAGCAGCATACACAGGGAGAACACTGAAGCTTTCTTT
TRBJ2-1 | . | TRBV5-1 | . | CASSRGDSSYNEQFF | TGCGCCAGCAGTCGCGGGGACAGCTCCTACAATGAGCAGTTCTTC
TRBJ2-1 | . | TRBV5-1 | TRBD2 | CASGLAGAYEGYEQFF | TGCGCCAGCGGACTAGCGGGGGCCTATGAAGGGTATGAGCAGTTCTTC
TRBJ1-6 | . | TRBV28 | . | CASSPSPPGGYSPLHF | TGTGCCAGCAGCCCATCACCACCGGGAGGGTATTCACCCCTCCACTTT
TRBJ1-1 | . | TRBV10-2 | . | CASSDLGGNTEAFF | TGCGCCAGCAGTGATCTAGGGGGGAACACTGAAGCTTTCTTT
TRBJ2-5 | . | TRBV27 | TRBD2 | CASSTSVQHQETQYF | TGTGCCAGCAGTACTAGCGTACAACACCAAGAGACCCAGTACTTC
TRBJ2-1 | . | TRBV19 | . | CASSTPRGVSYNEQFF | TGTGCCAGTAGCACCCCGCGGGGAGTCTCCTACAATGAGCAGTTCTTC
TRBJ2-7 | . | TRBV20-1 | . | CSGDTHEQYF | TGCAGTGGGGACACCCACGAGCAGTACTTC
TRBJ1-1 | . | TRBV11-2 | . | CASSSDRLNTEAFF | TGTGCCAGCAGCTCCGACAGGTTGAACACTGAAGCTTTCTTT
TRBJ2-7 | . | TRBV10-2 | . | CASSGQGLFSYEQYF | TGCGCCAGCAGCGGCCAGGGGCTATTCTCCTACGAGCAGTACTTC
TRBJ1-3 | . | TRBV30 | . | CAWSVLSGNTIYF | TGTGCCTGGAGCGTCCTCTCTGGAAACACCATATATTTT
TRBJ2-7 | . | TRBV6-5 | TRBD2 | CASSYGLAGGPYEQYF | TGTGCCAGCAGTTACGGGCTAGCGGGGGGACCCTACGAGCAGTACTTC
TRBJ2-3 | . | TRBV5-4 | TRBD1 | CASSSGTGGPDTQYF | TGTGCCAGCAGCTCTGGGACAGGGGGCCCAGATACGCAGTATTTT
TRBJ2-3 | . | TRBV5-4 | . | CASTPGTSSTDTQYF | TGTGCCAGCACCCCGGGGACATCGAGCACAGATACGCAGTATTTT
TRBJ2-2 | . | TRBV7-7 | TRBD2 | CASSPRVLAGGPGTGELFF | TGTGCCAGCAGCCCAAGGGTACTAGCGGGGGGGCCCGGCACCGGGGAGCTGTTTTTT
TRBJ1-1 | once | TRBV19 | TRBD1 | CASSMPGGWSEAFF | TGTGCCAGTAGTATGCCAGGGGGCTGGTCTGAAGCTTTCTTT
TRBJ1-2 | . | TRBV6-5 | . | CASSYGFGVLGYGYTF | TGTGCCAGCAGTTACGGATTCGGGGTTTTAGGCTATGGCTACACCTTC
TRBJ1-2 | . | TRBV4-3 | . | CASSQDAAGAEGYTF | TGCGCCAGCAGCCAAGATGCTGCGGGGGCGGAAGGCTACACCTTC
TRBJ1-2 | few | TRBV6-6 | . | CASAFAGAAYGYTF | TGTGCCAGCGCCTTCGCGGGGGCAGCCTATGGCTACACCTTC
TRBJ1-3 | . | TRBV6-5 | . | CASLPPGNSGNTIYF | TGTGCCAGCCTTCCCCCAGGGAACTCTGGAAACACCATATATTTT